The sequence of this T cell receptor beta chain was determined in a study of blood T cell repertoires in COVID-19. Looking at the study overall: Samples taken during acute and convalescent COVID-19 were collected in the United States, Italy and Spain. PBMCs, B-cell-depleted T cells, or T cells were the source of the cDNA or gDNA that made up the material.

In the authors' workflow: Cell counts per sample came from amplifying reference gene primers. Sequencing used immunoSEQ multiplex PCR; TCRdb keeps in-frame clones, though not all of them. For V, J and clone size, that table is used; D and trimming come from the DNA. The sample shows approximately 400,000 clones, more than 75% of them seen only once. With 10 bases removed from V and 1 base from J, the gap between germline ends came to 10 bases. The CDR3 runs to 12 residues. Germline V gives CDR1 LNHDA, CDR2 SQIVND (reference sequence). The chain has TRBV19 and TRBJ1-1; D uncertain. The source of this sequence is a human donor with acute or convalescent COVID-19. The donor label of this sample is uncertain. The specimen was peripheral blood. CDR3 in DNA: TGTGCCACCGCCAATAGGAACACTGAAGCTTTCTTT. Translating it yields CATANRNTEAFF.